This entry describes one TCR beta chain. What it binds is unknown. CDR3 length: 16 residues. The germline CDR1 and CDR2 sequences are SGDLS and YYNGEE. The ends were cut back, 1 base at V and 0 bases at J, with 10 bases in the middle. The data derive from a study of graft-versus-host responses after intestinal transplantation. Study in general: Grafts that recipients had were multivisceral, liver-intestinal, or isolated intestinal transplants. Anti-thymocyte globulin induction preceded approximately three years of tacrolimus and steroid maintenance in all recipients. Study-level points and caveats: Individuals who had graft-donor T cell macrochimerism had allografts that showed high graft-versus-host to host-versus-graft clonal ratios. GvH clonotypes were identified within recipient marrow, with a subset emerging first in ileum or blood.

Repertoires were generated with immunoSEQ multiplex PCR, while TCRdb's copy carries only in-frame clones and drops some. The sample has 70,000 or so clones, over 75% seen once. The chain links TRBV9 to TRBJ2-2; D is uncertain. The sequence came from a human donor who was the organ donor for an intestinal transplant. The sample consisted of unstimulated CD4+ T cells sorted from spleen or lymph node cells, taken before transplant. CDR3 sequence: CASSVYLPTNTGELFF. The CDR3 DNA sequence: TGTGCCAGCAGCGTATACTTACCAACGAACACCGGGGAGCTGTTTTTT. The full variable domain, rest sourced from reference TRBV9 and TRBJ2-2, is DSGVTQTPKHLITATGQRVTLRCSPRSGDLSVYWYQQSLDQGLQFLIQYYNGEERAKGNILERFSAQQFPDLHSELNLSSLELGDSALYFCASSVYLPTNTGELFFGEGSRLTVL.